The source of this TCR beta chain is a study of blood T cell repertoires in COVID-19. The overall study: Italy, Spain and the United States were the sources of the convalescent and acute COVID-19 samples. T cells, B-cell-depleted T cells, or PBMCs provided the cDNA or gDNA that served as material.

This CDR3 has 14 amino acids. Per the germline V gene, CDR1 is MNHEY and CDR2 is SVGEGT. Trimming took off 5 bases at V and 4 bases at J, with 14 bases between the two ends. As originally analysed: Counts of nucleated cells, estimated from reference gene primer amplification, were obtained. Clones were read by immunoSEQ multiplex PCR, and TCRdb kept only the in-frame ones, dropping some. Clone size and the V and J calls come from that table; the DNA yielded D and trimming. The sample yields about 74,000 clones, around nine tenths seen once. This chain links TRBV6-2 or TRBV6-3 with TRBJ1-2, with D possibly TRBD1 on 6 matching bases. What was sequenced was peripheral blood. The source is an elderly woman with active or convalescent COVID-19. The CDR3 nucleotides read TGTGCCAGCAGTCGGGCACAGGGAATCTATGGCTACACCTTC. Translation: CASSRAQGIYGYTF.